This T cell receptor beta chain was captured in a study of shared clonotypes between healthy human individuals. Study-level information: Ranging from 18 to 49 in age, donors were a couple of women and a few men. General study points: Among a handful of donors, around 5% of naive CD4 clonotypes were found in common.

For this clone: The antigen is undetermined.

V was trimmed by 0 bases and J by 5 bases, leaving 14 bases between them. In germline, CDR1 is SGHRS, CDR2 YFSETQ. The CDR3 is 15 amino acids. Evenly divided among several immunoSEQ plates was the genomic DNA of each subset. Using immunoSEQ multiplex PCR, the repertoire was profiled, and TCRdb retains in-frame clones only, with some absent. The profile shows about 680,000 clones, about 74% of them singletons. What was sequenced was memory CD4+ T cells sorted from blood. Subset described: CD45RA-negative fraction. The clonotype comes from a woman aged 25 to 39 in good health. V and J are TRBV5-1 and TRBJ2-5, with D perhaps being TRBD1 or TRBD2 (5 bases each). CDR3 DNA sequence: TGCGCCAGCAGCTTGGGCCCTACCGGGGCGGAGACCCAGTACTTC. This encodes CASSLGPTGAETQYF.